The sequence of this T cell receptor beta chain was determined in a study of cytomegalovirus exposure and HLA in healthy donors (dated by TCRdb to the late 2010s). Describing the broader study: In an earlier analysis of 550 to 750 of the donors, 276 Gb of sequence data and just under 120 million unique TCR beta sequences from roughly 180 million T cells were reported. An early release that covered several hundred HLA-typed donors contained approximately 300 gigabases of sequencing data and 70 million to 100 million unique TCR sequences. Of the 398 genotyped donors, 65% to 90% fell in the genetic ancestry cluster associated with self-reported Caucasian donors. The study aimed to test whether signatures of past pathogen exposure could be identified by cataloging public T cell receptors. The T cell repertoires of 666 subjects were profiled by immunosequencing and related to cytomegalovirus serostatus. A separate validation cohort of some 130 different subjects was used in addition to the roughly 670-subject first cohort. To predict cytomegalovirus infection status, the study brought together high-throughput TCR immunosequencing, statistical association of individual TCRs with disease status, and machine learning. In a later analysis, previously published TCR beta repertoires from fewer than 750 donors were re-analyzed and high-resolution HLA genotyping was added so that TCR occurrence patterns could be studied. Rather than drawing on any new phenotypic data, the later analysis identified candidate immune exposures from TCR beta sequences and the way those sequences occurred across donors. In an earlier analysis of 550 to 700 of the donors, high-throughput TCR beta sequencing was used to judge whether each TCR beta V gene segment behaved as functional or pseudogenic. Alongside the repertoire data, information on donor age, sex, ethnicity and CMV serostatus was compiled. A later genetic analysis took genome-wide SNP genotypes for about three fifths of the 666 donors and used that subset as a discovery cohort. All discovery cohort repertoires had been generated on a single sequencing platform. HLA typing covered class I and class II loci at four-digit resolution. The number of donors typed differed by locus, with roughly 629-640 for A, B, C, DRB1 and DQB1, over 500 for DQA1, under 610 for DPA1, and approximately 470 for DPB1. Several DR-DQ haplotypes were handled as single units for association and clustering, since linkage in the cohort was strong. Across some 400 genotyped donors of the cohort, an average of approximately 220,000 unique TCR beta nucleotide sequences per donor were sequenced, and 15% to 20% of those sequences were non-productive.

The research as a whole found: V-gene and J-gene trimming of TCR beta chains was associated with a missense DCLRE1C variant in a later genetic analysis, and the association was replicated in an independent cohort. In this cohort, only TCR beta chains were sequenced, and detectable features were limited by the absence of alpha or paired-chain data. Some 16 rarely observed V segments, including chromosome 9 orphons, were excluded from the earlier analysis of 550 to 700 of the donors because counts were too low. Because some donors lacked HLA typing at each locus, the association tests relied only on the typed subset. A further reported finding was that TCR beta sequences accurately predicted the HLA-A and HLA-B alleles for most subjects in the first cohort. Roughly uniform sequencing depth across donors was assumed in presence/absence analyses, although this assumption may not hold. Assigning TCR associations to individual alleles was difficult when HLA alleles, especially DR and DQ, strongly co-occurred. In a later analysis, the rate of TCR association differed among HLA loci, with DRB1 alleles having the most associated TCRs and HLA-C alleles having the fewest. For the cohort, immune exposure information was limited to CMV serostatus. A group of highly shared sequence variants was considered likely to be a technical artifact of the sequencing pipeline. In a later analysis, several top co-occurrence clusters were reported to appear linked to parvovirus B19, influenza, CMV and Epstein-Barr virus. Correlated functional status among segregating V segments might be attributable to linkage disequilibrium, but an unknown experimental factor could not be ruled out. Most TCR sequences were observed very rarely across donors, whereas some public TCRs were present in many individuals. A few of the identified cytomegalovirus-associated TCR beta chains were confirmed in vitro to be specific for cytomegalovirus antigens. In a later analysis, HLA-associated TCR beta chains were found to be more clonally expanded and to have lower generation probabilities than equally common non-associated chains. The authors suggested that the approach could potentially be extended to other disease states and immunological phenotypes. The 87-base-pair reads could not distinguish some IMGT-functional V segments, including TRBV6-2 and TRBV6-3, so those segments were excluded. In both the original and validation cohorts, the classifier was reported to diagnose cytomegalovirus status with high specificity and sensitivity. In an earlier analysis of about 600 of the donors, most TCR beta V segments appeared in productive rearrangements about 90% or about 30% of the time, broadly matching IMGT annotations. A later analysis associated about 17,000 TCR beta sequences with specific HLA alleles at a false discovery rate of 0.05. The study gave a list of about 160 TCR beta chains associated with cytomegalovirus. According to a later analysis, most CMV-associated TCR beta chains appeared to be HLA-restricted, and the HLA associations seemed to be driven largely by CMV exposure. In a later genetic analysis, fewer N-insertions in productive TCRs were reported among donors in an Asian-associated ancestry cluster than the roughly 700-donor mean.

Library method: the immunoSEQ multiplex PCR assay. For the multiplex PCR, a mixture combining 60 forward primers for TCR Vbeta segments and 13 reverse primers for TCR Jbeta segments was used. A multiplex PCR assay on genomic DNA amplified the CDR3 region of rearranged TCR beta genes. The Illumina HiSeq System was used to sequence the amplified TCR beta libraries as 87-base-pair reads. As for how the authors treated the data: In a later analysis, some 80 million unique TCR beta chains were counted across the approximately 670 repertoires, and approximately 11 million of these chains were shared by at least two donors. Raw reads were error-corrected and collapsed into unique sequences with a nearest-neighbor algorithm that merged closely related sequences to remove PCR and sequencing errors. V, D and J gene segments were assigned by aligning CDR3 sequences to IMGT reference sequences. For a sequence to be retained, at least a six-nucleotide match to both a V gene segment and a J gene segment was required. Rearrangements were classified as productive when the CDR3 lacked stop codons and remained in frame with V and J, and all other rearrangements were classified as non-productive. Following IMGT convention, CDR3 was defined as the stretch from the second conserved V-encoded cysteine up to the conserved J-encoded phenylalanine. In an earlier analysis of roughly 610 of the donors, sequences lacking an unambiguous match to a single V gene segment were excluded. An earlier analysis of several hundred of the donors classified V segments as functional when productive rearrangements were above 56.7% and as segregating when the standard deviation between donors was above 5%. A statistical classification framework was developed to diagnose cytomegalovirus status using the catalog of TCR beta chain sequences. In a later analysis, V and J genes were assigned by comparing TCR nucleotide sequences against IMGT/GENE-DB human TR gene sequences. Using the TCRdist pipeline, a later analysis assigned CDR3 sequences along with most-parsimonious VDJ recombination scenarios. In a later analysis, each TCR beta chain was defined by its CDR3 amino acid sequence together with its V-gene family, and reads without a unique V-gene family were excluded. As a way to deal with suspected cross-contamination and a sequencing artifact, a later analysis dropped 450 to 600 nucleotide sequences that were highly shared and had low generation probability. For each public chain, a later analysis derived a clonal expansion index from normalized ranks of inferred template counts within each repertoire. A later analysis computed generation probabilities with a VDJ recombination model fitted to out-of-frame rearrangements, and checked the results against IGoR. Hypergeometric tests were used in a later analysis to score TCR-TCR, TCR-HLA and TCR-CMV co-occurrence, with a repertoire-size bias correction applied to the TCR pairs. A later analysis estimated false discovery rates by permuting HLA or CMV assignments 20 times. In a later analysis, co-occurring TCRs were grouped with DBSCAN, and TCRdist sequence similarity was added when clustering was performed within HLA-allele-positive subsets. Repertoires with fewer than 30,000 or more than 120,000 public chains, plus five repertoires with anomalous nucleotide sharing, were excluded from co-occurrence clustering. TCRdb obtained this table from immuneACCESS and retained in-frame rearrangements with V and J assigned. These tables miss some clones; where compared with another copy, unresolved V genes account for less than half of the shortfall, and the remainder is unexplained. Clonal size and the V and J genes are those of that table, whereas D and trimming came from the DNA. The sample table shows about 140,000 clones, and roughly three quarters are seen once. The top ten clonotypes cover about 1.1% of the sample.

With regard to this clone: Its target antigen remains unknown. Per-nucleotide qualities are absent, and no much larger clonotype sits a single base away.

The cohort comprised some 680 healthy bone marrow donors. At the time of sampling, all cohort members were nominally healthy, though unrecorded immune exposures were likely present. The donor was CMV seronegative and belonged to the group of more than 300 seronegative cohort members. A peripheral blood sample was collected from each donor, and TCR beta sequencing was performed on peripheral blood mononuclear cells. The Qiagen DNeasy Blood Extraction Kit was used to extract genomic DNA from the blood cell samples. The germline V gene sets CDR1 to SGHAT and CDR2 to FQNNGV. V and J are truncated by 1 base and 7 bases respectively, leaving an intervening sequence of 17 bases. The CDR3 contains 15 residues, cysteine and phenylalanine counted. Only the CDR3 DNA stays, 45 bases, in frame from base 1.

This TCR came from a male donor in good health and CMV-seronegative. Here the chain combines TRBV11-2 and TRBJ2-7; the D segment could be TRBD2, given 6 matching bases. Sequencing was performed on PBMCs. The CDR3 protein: CASSLVGGTAREQYF. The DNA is TGTGCCAGCAGCTTAGTGGGAGGCACTGCCCGGGAGCAGTACTTC.